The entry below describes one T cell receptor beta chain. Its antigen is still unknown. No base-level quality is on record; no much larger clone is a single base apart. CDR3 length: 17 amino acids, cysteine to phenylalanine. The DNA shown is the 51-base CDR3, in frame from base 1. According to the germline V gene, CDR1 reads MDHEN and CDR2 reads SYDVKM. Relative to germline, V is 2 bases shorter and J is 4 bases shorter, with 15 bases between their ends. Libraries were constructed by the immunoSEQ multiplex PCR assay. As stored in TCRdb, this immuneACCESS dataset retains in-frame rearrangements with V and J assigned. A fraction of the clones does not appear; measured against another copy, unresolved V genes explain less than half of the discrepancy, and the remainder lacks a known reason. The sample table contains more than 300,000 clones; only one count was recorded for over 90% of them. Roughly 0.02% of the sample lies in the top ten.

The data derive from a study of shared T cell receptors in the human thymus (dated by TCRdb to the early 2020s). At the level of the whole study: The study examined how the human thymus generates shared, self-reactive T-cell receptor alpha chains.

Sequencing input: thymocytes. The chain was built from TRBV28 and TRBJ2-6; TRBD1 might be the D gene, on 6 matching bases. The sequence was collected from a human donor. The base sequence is TGTGCCAGCAGTTTAGGACAGCTCGGCTCCGGGGCCAACGTCCTGACTTTC. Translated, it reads CASSLGQLGSGANVLTF.